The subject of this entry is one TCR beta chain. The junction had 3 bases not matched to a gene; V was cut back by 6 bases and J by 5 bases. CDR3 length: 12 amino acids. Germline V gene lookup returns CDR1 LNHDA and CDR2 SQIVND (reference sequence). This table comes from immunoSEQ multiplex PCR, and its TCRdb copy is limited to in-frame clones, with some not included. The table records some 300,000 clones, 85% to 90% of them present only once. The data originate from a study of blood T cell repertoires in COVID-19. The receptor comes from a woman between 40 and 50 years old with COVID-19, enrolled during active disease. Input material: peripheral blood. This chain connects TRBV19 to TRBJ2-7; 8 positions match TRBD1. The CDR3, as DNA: TGTGCCAGTAGCGAACAGGGGGACGAGCAGTACTTC. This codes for CASSEQGDEQYF.